The 15 T cell receptor beta chains below were found in one sample sequenced in a study of blood T cell repertoires in COVID-19. Assay: immunoSEQ multiplex PCR; the TCRdb copy retains only in-frame clones and omits some. The data contain approximately 100,000 clones, around 85% of them singletons. Sequenced sample: peripheral blood. All receptors come from a human donor in a cohort sampled during active COVID-19.

The chain uses TRBV11-2 and TRBJ1-1; D unresolved. Germline V lookup: CDR1 SGHAT, CDR2 FQNNGV. The germline V and J ends were trimmed by 1 base and 5 bases, with 11 bases remaining between them. This CDR3 region has 14 residues. CDR3 bases: TGTGCCAGCAGCTTAGGTGCACCGACTACTGAAGCTTTCTTT. This encodes CASSLGAPTTEAFF.

J is TRBJ1-6 and V is TRBV27; no clear D. Trimming removed 2 bases from V and 8 bases from J, with 7 bases in between. Germline V gene sequence: CDR1 MNHEY, CDR2 SMNVEV (reference sequence). The CDR3 contains 13 residues. CDR3 sequence (DNA): TGTGCCAGCAGTTTAAGGAGAGATTCACCCCTCCACTTT. Its translation: CASSLRRDSPLHF.

This clone came up once. The V gene is TRBV5-4, the J gene TRBJ2-3; tentative D call: TRBD2 (5 bases). Germline assignment: CDR1 SGHNT and CDR2 YYREEE (reference sequence). V lost 4 bases and J 0 bases, leaving 15 bases between the germline ends. CDR3 length equals 16 residues. The CDR3 region is CASSLDGDPSTDTQYF. The CDR3 DNA is TGTGCCAGCAGCCTGGACGGGGATCCGAGCACAGATACGCAGTATTTT.

The genes are TRBV30 and TRBJ2-5, with D possibly being TRBD2 (5 bases). CDR1 and CDR2 (germline): GTSNPN, SVGIG (reference sequence). V was cut by 3 bases and J by 5 bases, with 16 bases left in between. This CDR3 region has 14 residues. CDR3 residues: CAWSAKTIAETQYF. CDR3 DNA: TGTGCCTGGAGCGCCAAGACCATAGCGGAGACCCAGTACTTC.

This clone showed up just a few times. V usage is TRBV9 and J usage is TRBJ1-3; a weak D match, TRBD1 (6 bases). The CDR3 loop spans 12 amino acids. Germline CDR1 is SGDLS and CDR2 is YYNGEE. V shed 5 bases and J shed 4 bases, with 7 bases lying between them. The CDR3 sequence is CASRGAGNTIYF. In nucleotides, the CDR3 is TGTGCCAGCAGGGGGGCGGGAAACACCATATATTTT.

The gene calls are TRBV4-2 and TRBJ1-4; no definite D call. The CDR3 is 16 residues long. The V gene lost 1 base and the J gene lost 5 bases, with 14 bases spanning the gap. Germline V lookup: CDR1 LGHNA, CDR2 YNFKEQ. The CDR3 nucleotides read TGTGCCAGCAGCCAAGCGGGAGGGCCTACAAATGAAAAACTGTTTTTT. It translates to CASSQAGGPTNEKLFF.

This chain joins TRBV9 and TRBJ2-1; the match to TRBD2 covers 8 bases. Losses at the gene ends were 0 bases for V and 8 bases for J; bases not matched to a gene: 10. Germline CDR1 is SGDLS and CDR2 is YYNGEE. This CDR3 region has 16 residues. CDR3 residues: CASSVDGGRIVDEQFF. CDR3 bases: TGTGCCAGCAGCGTAGATGGCGGGAGGATCGTGGATGAGCAGTTCTTC.

The chain combines TRBV7-3 with TRBJ1-1; unclear D gene. Germline V gives CDR1 SGHTA, CDR2 FQGTGA. CDR3 length: 14 residues. V was clipped by 5 bases and J by 4 bases, with 14 bases between them. The CDR3 bases are TGTGCCAGCAGCCCATCCAGTACAGTCACTGAAGCTTTCTTT. This codes for CASSPSSTVTEAFF.

The V gene is TRBV7-2, the J gene TRBJ2-3, with 11 nucleotides matching TRBD2. The junction had 7 bases not matched to a gene; V was cut back by 5 bases and J by 3 bases. The CDR3 has 16 residues. From germline, CDR1 is SGHTA and CDR2 FQGNSA. The CDR3 loop is CASSQVAGGLTDTQYF. CDR3 DNA: TGTGCCAGCAGCCAGGTAGCGGGGGGGCTGACAGATACGCAGTATTTT.

The chain carries TRBV9 and TRBJ2-2; 9 nucleotides line up with TRBD2. Germline loops: CDR1 SGDLS, CDR2 YYNGEE. After removal of 7 bases from V and 3 bases from J, the junction contained 10 bases not matched to a gene. The CDR3 is made up of 16 amino acids. CDR3 coding DNA: TGTGCCAGCTCTCTAGGGCTAGCGGGACACACCGGGGAGCTGTTTTTT. Encoded protein: CASSLGLAGHTGELFF.

This chain connects TRBV4-1 to TRBJ1-2, with 7 bases lining up with TRBD1. This CDR3 is 17 amino acids long. V shed 6 bases, J shed 0 bases, and the junction held 13 bases outside the gene matches. Germline CDR1 MGHRA, CDR2 YSYEKL. CDR3 protein: CASSHLTTGASNYGYTF. The CDR3, as DNA: TGCGCCAGCAGTCACCTTACCACAGGGGCTTCTAACTATGGCTACACCTTC.

This chain links TRBV9 with TRBJ2-5; D possibly corresponds to TRBD2 (6 bases). There are 15 residues in the CDR3. The V gene's germline CDR1 is SGDLS and CDR2 YYNGEE. The ends were cut back, 3 bases at V and 5 bases at J, with 17 bases in the middle. CDR3 bases: TGTGCCAGCAGCGGGGCCGGTGCAGGGAGGGAGACCCAGTACTTC. Its protein is CASSGAGAGRETQYF.

The chain combines TRBV11-2 with TRBJ2-7, with 8 positions matching TRBD1. V lost 5 bases and J lost 3; bases outside the gene matches: 9. CDR3 length: 15 amino acids. Germline-derived CDR1 and CDR2 are SGHAT and FQNNGV. The CDR3 coding sequence is TGTGCCAGCAGCGTCGGACAGGGTAAGATCTACGAGCAGTACTTC. Amino acid sequence: CASSVGQGKIYEQYF.

V gene TRBV6-1 combines with J gene TRBJ1-2; TRBD1 matches 10 bases. V gave up 1 base and J gave up 4 bases; unmatched junction bases: 6. The germline V gene encodes CDR1 MNHNS and CDR2 SASEGT. CDR3 size: 16 residues. CDR3 protein: CASSEDSTGGFYGYTF. The DNA of the CDR3 is TGTGCCAGCAGTGAAGACTCGACAGGGGGCTTCTATGGCTACACCTTC.

The J gene is TRBJ2-7, the V gene TRBV7-9, with 11 bases aligning to TRBD2. Germline CDR1 reads SEHNR; CDR2 reads FQNEAQ (reference sequence). J lost 3 bases, V lost 5 bases, and 6 bases had no gene match. This CDR3 contains 15 residues. The CDR3 region is CASSLLAGGFYEQYF. Here the CDR3 DNA reads TGTGCCAGCAGCCTCTTAGCGGGAGGGTTCTACGAGCAGTACTTC.